This TCR beta chain was recorded in a study of blood T cell repertoires in COVID-19. Whole-study context: From T cells, B-cell-depleted T cells, or PBMCs came the material, which was cDNA or gDNA.

Assay: immunoSEQ multiplex PCR; the TCRdb copy retains only in-frame clones and omits some. The sample records around 40,000 clones, about 86% being singletons. This CDR3 region has 16 residues. V dropped 4 bases and J dropped 0 bases, with 14 bases sitting between them. Germline-derived CDR1 and CDR2 are MGHRA and YSYEKL. Enrollment of patients from Seattle took place during active infection, with longitudinal follow-up. V and J are TRBV4-1 and TRBJ2-3, with a tentative D call TRBD2 (6 bases). This TCR was recovered from a man in his forties with COVID-19, enrolled during active disease. Sequenced material: peripheral blood. This CDR3 reads CASSPADYPSTDTQYF. The CDR3, as DNA: TGCGCCAGCAGCCCCGCGGACTACCCAAGCACAGATACGCAGTATTTT.